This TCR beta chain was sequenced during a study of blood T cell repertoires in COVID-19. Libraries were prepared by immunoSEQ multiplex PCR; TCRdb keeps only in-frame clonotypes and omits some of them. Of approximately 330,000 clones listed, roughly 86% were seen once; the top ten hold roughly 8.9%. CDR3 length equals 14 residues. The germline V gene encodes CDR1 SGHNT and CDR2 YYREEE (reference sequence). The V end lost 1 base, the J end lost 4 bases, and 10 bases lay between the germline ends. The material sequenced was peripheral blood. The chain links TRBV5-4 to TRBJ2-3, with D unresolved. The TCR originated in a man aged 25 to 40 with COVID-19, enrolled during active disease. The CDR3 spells CASSLSARPDTQYF. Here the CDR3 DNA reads TGTGCCAGCAGCTTGAGCGCCCGCCCAGATACGCAGTATTTT.